These T cell receptor beta chains were read from a single sample in a study of shared clonotypes between healthy human individuals. Assay: immunoSEQ multiplex PCR; the TCRdb copy retains only in-frame clones and omits some. Seen here are about 2 million clones, roughly 94% observed once, and the top ten hold about 1.1%. Material: naive CD8+ T cells sorted from blood. The receptors derive from a man younger than 35 in good health. The CDR3 runs from the conserved cysteine through the conserved F or W. D genes are given only for firm matches. Rows may omit the clone size; those that give it use once, few, many or a size class.

NA,TRBV5-1,once,TRBJ2-5,CASSLAGGQETQYF,TGCGCCAGCAGCTTGGCCGGGGGCCAAGAGACCCAGTACTTC
NA,TRBV30,NA,TRBJ2-5,CAWSDNWETQYF,TGTGCCTGGAGTGATAATTGGGAGACCCAGTACTTC
NA,TRBV30,NA,TRBJ1-5,CAWSAFRHPNQPQHF,TGTGCCTGGAGCGCCTTTAGACACCCTAATCAGCCCCAGCATTTT
TRBD2,TRBV7-9,NA,TRBJ2-2,CASSHAPPAGVDTGELFF,TGTGCCAGCAGCCACGCCCCCCCAGCGGGGGTCGACACCGGGGAGCTGTTTTTT
NA,TRBV18,NA,TRBJ1-1,CASSPPEYQLVPGNTEAFF,TGTGCCAGCTCACCACCGGAGTATCAATTAGTCCCCGGGAACACTGAAGCTTTCTTT
NA,TRBV9,NA,TRBJ1-6,CASSGSNPYNSPLHF,TGTGCCAGCAGCGGTTCGAACCCCTATAATTCACCCCTCCACTTT
TRBD1,TRBV5-5,NA,TRBJ2-7,CASSLPGQYYEQYF,TGTGCCAGCAGCTTGCCGGGACAGTACTACGAGCAGTACTTC
TRBD1,TRBV29-1,NA,TRBJ1-1,CSVDWTGTTEAFF,TGCAGCGTTGATTGGACAGGCACCACTGAAGCTTTCTTT
TRBD1,TRBV14,NA,TRBJ1-2,CASSPYRGLNYGYTF,TGTGCCAGCAGCCCCTACAGGGGGCTTAACTATGGCTACACCTTC
NA,TRBV10-3,NA,TRBJ2-2,CAISLAVGELFF,TGTGCCATCAGTTTAGCAGTCGGGGAGCTGTTTTTT
NA,TRBV28,NA,TRBJ1-6,CASSFESVRNSPLHF,TGTGCCAGCAGTTTTGAATCGGTCCGTAATTCACCCCTCCACTTT
NA,TRBV4-1,NA,TRBJ2-1,CASSQEKVEKQFF,TGCGCCAGCAGCCAAGAGAAGGTGGAAAAGCAGTTCTTC
NA,TRBV5-4,NA,TRBJ2-3,CASSLSSLGTDTQYF,TGTGCCAGCAGCTTGAGTTCCCTCGGCACAGATACGCAGTATTTT
NA,TRBV6-5,once,TRBJ1-2,CASSLGQNYGYTF,TGTGCCAGCAGTTTAGGCCAAAACTATGGCTACACCTTC
NA,TRBV6-5,NA,TRBJ2-7,CASSYSGGLTYEQYF,TGTGCCAGCAGTTACTCGGGGGGTTTGACCTACGAGCAGTACTTC
TRBD1,TRBV29-1,once,TRBJ2-7,CSVGGGTYEQYF,TGCAGCGTTGGAGGGGGCACCTACGAGCAGTACTTC
NA,TRBV27,NA,TRBJ1-5,CASSLNVDWPQHF,TGTGCCAGCAGTTTAAACGTCGATTGGCCCCAGCATTTT
TRBD2,TRBV10-2,NA,TRBJ2-1,CASSDLAGPNEQFF,TGCGCCAGCAGTGACCTAGCGGGGCCCAATGAGCAGTTCTTC
TRBD1,TRBV28,NA,TRBJ1-5,CASTSNTGGHQPQHF,TGTGCCAGCACCTCCAATACAGGGGGCCATCAGCCCCAGCATTTT
NA,TRBV9,few,TRBJ1-2,CASSAGDTHYGYTF,TGTGCCAGCAGCGCCGGGGACACCCACTATGGCTACACCTTC
NA,TRBV5-4,NA,TRBJ1-2,CASSPGSYGYTF,TGTGCCAGCAGCCCAGGGTCCTATGGCTACACCTTC
NA,TRBV27,NA,TRBJ2-7,CASSLWQGLPYEQYF,TGTGCCAGCAGTTTATGGCAGGGCCTTCCCTACGAGCAGTACTTC